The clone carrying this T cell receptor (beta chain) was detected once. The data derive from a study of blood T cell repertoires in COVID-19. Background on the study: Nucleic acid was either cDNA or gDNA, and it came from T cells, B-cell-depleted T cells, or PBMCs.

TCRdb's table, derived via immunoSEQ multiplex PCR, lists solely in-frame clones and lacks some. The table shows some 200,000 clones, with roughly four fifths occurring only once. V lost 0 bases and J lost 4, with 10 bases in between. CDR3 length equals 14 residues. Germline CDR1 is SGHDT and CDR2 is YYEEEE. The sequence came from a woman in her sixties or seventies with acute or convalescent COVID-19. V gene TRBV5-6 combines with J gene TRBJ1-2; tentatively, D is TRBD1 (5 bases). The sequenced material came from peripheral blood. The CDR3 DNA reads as TGTGCCAGCAGCTTGGGGAGGGGAGTCTATGGCTACACCTTC. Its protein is CASSLGRGVYGYTF.